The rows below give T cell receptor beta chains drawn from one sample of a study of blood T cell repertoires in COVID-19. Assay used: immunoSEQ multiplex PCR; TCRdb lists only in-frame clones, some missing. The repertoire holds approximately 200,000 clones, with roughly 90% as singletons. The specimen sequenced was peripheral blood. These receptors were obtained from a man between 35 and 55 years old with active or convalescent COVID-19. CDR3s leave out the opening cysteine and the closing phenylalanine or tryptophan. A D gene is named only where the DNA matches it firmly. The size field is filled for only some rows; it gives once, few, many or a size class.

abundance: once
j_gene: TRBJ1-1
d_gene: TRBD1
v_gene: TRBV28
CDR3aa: ASRTDRGWTEAF

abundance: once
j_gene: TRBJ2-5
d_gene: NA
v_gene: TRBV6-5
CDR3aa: ASREVGGIQETQY

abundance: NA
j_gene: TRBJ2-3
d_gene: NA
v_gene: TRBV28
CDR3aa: ASSSTDTQY

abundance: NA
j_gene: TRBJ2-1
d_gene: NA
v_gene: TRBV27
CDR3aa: ASSPQGYNEQF

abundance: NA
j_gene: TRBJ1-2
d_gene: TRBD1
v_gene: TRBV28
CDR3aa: ASSFWQGAGYGYT

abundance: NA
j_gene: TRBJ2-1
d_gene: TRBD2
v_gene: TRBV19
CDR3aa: ASRAPGLAGGHIHYNEQF

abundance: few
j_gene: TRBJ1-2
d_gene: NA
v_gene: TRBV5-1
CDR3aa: ASSPETGTIRGYT

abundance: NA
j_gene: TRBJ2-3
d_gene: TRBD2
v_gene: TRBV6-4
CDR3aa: ASSDFSSGNTQY

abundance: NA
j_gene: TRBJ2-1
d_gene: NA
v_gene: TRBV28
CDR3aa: ASSSGSGSYNEQF

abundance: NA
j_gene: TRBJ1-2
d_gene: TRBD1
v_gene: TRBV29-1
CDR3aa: SVQQGQLNYGYT

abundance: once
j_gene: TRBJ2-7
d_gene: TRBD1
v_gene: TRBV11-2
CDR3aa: ASSFTGGAEQY

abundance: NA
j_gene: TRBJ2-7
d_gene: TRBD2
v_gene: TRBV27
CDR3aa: ASSFGGGGNYEQY

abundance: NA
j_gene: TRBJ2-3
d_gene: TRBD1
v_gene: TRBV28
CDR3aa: ASSFGTGDTDTQY

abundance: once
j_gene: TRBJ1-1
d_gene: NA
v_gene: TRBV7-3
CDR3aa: ASSSGTEAF

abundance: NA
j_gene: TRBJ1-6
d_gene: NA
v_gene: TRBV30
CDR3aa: AWIEQGTFLPLH

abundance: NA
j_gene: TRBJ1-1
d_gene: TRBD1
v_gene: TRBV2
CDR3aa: ASSGQGAWYTEAF

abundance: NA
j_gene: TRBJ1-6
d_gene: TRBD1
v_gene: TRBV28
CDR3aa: ASSLFTGENSPLH

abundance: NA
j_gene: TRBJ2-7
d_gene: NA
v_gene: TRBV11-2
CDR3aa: ASSSTGTAYEQY

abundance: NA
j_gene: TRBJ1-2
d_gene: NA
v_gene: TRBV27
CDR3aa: ASSFRWQGYGYT

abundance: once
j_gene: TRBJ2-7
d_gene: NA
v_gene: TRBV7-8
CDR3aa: ASSSAPGLSYEQY

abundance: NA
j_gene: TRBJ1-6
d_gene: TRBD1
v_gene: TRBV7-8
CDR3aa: ASSPHILPGGGSPLH

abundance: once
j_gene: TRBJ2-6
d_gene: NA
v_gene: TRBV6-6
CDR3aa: ASSYDSSGANVLT

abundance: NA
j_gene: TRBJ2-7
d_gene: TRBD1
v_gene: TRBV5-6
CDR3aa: ASSLGQGSYEQY

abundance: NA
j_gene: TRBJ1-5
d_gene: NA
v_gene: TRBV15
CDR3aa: ATSRDSSRDQPQH

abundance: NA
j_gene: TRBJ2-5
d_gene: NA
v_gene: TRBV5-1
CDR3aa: ASSGDSQETQY

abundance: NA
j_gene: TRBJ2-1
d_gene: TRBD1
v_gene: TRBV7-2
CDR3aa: ASSSPGQHNEQF

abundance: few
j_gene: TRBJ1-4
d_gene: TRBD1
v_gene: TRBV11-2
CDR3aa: ASSPGTGGGEKLF

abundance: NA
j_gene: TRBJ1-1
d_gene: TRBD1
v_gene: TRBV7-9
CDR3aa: ASSLGDRAYTEAF

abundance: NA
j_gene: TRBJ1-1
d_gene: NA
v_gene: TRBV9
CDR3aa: ASSPGSNFPEAF

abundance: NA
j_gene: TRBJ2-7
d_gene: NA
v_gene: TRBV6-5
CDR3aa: ASTFRATYEQY

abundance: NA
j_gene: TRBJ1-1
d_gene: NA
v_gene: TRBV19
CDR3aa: ASSIRFDTEAF